This TCR beta chain was documented in a study of cytomegalovirus exposure and HLA in healthy donors. Regarding the study as a whole: Relative to the approximately 700-donor mean, N-insertions were reportedly fewer in an Asian-associated ancestry cluster in a later analysis. Solely CMV serostatus was available to characterize immune exposure.

PCR amplification relied on 60 Vbeta primers (plus 13 Jbeta primers). The method was immunoSEQ multiplex PCR; TCRdb's version includes in-frame clones alone and lacks a portion of them. The sample includes about 180,000 clones, roughly 75% seen only once; the top ten take 1%. As concerns this clone: What it binds is not known.

V shed 8 bases and J shed 1 base, with 6 bases lying between them. CDR3 length equals 12 residues. Per the germline V gene, CDR1 is MGHDK and CDR2 is SYGVNS. Healthy people donating bone marrow made up the donors. The donors, nominally healthy at sampling, likely had unrecorded immune exposures. The material sequenced was PBMCs. The chain is built from TRBV25-1 and TRBJ2-1, with a possible D match to TRBD1 (6 bases). The TCR sequence derives from a woman aged 45-60 years in good health and CMV-seropositive. The CDR3 DNA reads TGTGCCAGCGGACAGTCCTACAATGAGCAGTTCTTC. Residues: CASGQSYNEQFF.